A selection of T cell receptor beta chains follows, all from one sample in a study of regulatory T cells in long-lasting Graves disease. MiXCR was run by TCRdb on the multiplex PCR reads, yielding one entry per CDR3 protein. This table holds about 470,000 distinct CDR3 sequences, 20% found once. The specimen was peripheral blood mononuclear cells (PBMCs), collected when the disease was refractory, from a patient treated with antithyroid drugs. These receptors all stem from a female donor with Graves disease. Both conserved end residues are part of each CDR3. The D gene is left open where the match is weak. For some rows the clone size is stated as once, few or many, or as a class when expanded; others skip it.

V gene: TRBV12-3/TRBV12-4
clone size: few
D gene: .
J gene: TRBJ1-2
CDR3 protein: CASSLFAGLGYTF
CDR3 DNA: TGTGCCAGCAGTTTATTCGCGGGGCTGGGCTACACCTTC

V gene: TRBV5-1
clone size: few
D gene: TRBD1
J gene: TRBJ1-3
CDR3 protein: CASSSGTGASGNTIYF
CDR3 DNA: TGCGCCAGCAGCTCCGGGACAGGGGCCTCTGGAAACACCATATATTTT

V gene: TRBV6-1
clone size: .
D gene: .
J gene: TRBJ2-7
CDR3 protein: CASSETSNTLYEQYF
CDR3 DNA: TGTGCCAGCAGTGAAACCTCGAACACATTATACGAGCAGTACTTC

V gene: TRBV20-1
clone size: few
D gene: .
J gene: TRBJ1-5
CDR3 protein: CSANQGENQPQHF
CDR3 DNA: TGCAGTGCTAACCAGGGCGAGAATCAGCCCCAGCATTTT

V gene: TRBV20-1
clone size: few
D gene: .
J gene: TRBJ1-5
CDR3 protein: CSARDSGVGNQPQHF
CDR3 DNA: TGCAGTGCTAGAGACTCAGGGGTTGGCAATCAGCCCCAGCATTTT

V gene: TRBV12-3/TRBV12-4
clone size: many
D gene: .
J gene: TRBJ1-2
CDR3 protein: CASSKPGGYTF
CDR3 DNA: TGTGCCAGCAGCAAACCAGGTGGCTACACCTTC

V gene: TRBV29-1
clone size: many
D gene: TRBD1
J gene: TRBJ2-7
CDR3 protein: CSVAGTGTSYEQYF
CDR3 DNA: TGCAGCGTAGCCGGGACAGGGACCTCCTACGAGCAGTACTTC

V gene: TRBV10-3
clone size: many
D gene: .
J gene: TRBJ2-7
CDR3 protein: CAISVRDTLGREQYF
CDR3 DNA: TGTGCCATCAGTGTGCGGGACACCCTAGGTCGGGAGCAGTACTTC

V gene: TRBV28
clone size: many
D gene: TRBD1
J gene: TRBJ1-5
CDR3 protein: CASSLTGQGYQPQHF
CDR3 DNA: TGTGCCAGCAGTTTGACGGGACAGGGTTATCAGCCCCAGCATTTT

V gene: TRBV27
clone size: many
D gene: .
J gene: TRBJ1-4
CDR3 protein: CASNVRPSEDKLFF
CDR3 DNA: TGTGCCAGCAACGTACGACCGAGCGAAGACAAACTGTTTTTT

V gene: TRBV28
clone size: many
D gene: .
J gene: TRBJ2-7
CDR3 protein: CASSSPLYEQYF
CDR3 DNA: TGTGCCAGCAGTTCCCCCCTCTACGAGCAGTACTTC

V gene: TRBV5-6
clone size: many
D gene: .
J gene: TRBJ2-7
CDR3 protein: CASTLGGGPSYEQYF
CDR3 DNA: TGTGCCAGCACCTTGGGGGGGGGCCCCTCCTACGAGCAGTACTTC

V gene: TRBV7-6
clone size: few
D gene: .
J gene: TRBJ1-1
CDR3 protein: CASSPGSQNTEAFF
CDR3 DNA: TGTGCCAGCAGCCCTGGGAGCCAGAACACTGAAGCTTTCTTT

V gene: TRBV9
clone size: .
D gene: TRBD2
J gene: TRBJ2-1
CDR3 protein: CASSVGGRGMFF
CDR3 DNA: TGTGCCAGCAGCGTAGGCGGGAGGGGTATGTTCTTC

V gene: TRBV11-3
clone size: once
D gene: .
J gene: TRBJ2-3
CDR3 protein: CASSLEGIDTQYF
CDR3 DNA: TGTGCCAGCAGCTTAGAGGGGATAGATACGCAGTATTTT

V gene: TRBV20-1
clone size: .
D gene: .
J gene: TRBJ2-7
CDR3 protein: CSAGKRSYEQYF
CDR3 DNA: TGCAGTGCAGGGAAGCGGAGCTACGAGCAGTACTTC

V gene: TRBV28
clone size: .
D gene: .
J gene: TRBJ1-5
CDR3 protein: CASSGLAAKLPQHF
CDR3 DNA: TGTGCCAGCAGCGGTCTGGCAGCGAAACTGCCCCAGCATTTT

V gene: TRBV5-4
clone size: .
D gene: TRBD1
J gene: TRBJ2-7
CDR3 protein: CASSFNRGAYEQYF
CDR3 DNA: TGTGCCAGCAGCTTCAACAGGGGTGCCTACGAGCAGTACTTC

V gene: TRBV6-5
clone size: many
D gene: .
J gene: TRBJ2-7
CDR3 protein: CASSYAARSYEQYF
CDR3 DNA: TGTGCCAGCAGTTACGCGGCCAGGTCCTACGAGCAGTACTTC

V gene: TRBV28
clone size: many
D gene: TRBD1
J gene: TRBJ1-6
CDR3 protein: CASSGQGQGNSPLHF
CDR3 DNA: TGTGCCAGCAGTGGGCAGGGACAGGGGAATTCACCCCTCCACTTT

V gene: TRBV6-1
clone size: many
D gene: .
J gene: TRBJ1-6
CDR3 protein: CASSETSSYNSPLHF
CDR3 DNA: TGTGCCAGCAGTGAAACGAGCTCCTATAATTCACCCCTCCACTTT

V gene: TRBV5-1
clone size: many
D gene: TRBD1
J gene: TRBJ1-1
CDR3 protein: CASSFGGTGVPEAFF
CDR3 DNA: TGCGCCAGCAGCTTTGGTGGGACAGGGGTACCTGAAGCTTTCTTT

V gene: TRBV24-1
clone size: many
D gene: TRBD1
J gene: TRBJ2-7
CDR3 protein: CATSAAAGGQGAASEQYF
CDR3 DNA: TGTGCCACCAGTGCCGCCGCAGGGGGACAGGGGGCGGCCTCCGAGCAGTACTTC

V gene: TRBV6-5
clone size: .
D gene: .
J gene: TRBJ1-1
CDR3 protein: CASSYLGAGMNTEAFF
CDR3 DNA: TGTGCCAGCAGTTACTTGGGGGCAGGAATGAACACTGAAGCTTTCTTT

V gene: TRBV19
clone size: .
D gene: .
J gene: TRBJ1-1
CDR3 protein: CASKGAVGNTEAFF
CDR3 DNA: TGTGCCAGTAAAGGGGCAGTAGGGAACACTGAAGCTTTCTTT

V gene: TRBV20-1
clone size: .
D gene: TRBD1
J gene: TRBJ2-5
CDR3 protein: CSASDRVSWETQYF
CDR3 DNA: TGCAGTGCTAGTGACAGGGTGTCTTGGGAGACCCAGTACTTC